This T cell receptor beta chain stems from a study of CD8+CD57+ T cells in acquired aplastic anemia. Looking at the study overall: The mean DNA yield obtained from sorted CD4+ and CD8+ cells came to around 3 ug. Findings of the study overall: A set of 25 to 35 CD8+ CDR3 sequences was shared between patients and controls, and these sequences appeared highly expressed in patients.

All patients picked for sequencing had shown, by flow cytometry, an expansion of CD8+CD57+ cells. As a group, the patients uniformly had severe acquired aplastic anemia. Among the patients, none had received any therapy at the time of blood sampling. The CDR3 runs 16 residues. CDR1 is SGHRS, CDR2 YFSETQ, per germline. J lost 3 bases, V lost 4 bases, and 8 bases had no gene match. A note on this clonotype: Its antigen remains unidentified.

The template used for profiling TCR beta VDJ and CDR3 was genomic DNA. TCRdb passed the reads through MiXCR, listing each CDR3 protein once. The data show roughly 290,000 distinct CDR3 sequences, under 65% seen once. The sequenced sample consisted of sorted CD4+, CD8+, or CD8+CD57+ T cells (not recorded which) from PBMCs. V gene TRBV5-1 combines with J gene TRBJ2-3; 10 bases map to TRBD1. The TCR originated in a human donor with aplastic anemia. The CDR3 loop reads CASSVDRGIITDTQYF. The CDR3 DNA sequence: TGCGCCAGCAGCGTGGACAGGGGGATAATTACAGATACGCAGTATTTT.